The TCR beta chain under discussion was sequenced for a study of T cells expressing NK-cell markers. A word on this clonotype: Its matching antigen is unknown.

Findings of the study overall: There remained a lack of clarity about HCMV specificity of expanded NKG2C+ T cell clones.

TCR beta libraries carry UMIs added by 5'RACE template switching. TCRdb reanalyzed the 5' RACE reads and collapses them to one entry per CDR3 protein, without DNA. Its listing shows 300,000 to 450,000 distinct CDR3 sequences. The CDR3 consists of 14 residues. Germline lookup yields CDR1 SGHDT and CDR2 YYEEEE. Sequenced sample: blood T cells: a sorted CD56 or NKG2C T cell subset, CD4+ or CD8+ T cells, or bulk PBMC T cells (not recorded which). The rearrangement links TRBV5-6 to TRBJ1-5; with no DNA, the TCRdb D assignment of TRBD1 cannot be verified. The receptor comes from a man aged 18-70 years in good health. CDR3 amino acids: CASSSYRGNQPQHF.